The rows below give T cell receptor beta chains drawn from one sample of a study of blood T cell repertoires in COVID-19. The assay was immunoSEQ multiplex PCR, and TCRdb's table has in-frame clones only and misses some. The table has 150,000 to 200,000 clones, around four fifths seen once; the top ten hold around a fifth. The sequenced material came from peripheral blood. These receptors all come from a woman of 80 years or more with acute or convalescent COVID-19. Each CDR3 is given with its conserved first and last residue. The order of the fields is clone size, V gene, D gene, J gene, CDR3 protein, CDR3 DNA. The D gene is left open where the match is weak. For some rows the clone size is stated as once, few or many, or as a class when expanded; others skip it.

>once|TRBV11-3|NA|TRBJ2-7
CASSAGPSYEQYF
TGTGCCAGCAGCGCAGGCCCATCCTACGAGCAGTACTTC
>NA|TRBV24-1|NA|TRBJ2-3
CATSDAISTDTQYF
TGTGCCACCAGTGATGCGATTAGCACAGATACGCAGTATTTT
>NA|TRBV19|TRBD1|TRBJ1-2
CASTADRDVGYTF
TGTGCCAGTACTGCCGACAGGGACGTTGGCTACACCTTC
>NA|TRBV5-1|NA|TRBJ2-1
CASSLMGSSYNEQFF
TGCGCCAGCAGCTTGATGGGGAGCTCCTACAATGAGCAGTTCTTC
>NA|TRBV27|TRBD1|TRBJ2-6
CASSSKTGYVLTF
TGTGCCAGCAGTTCCAAGACAGGGTACGTCCTGACTTTC
>NA|TRBV29-1|TRBD1|TRBJ2-7
CSVGRDRGNEQYF
TGCAGCGTGGGGCGGGACAGGGGGAACGAGCAGTACTTC
>NA|TRBV7-2|TRBD1|TRBJ2-4
CASSLKQGGNIQYF
TGTGCCAGCAGCTTAAAACAGGGGGGAAACATTCAGTACTTC
>NA|TRBV6-5|NA|TRBJ2-1
CASGQHLGEQFF
TGTGCCAGCGGACAACACCTAGGTGAGCAGTTCTTC
>few|TRBV5-1|NA|TRBJ1-2
CASSLAVAGGGYTF
TGCGCCAGCAGCTTGGCTGTGGCAGGAGGGGGCTACACCTTC
>NA|TRBV6-5|NA|TRBJ1-1
CASSSDPRETEAFF
TGTGCCAGCAGTTCTGACCCCAGGGAAACTGAAGCTTTCTTT
>once|TRBV12-5|NA|TRBJ1-3
CASSNLAGSTIYF
TGTGCTAGCTCAAACCTCGCCGGGAGCACCATATATTTT
>once|TRBV7-8|NA|TRBJ1-5
CASSLDYSNQPQHF
TGTGCCAGCAGCTTAGATTATAGCAATCAGCCCCAGCATTTT
>NA|TRBV5-5|TRBD2|TRBJ2-1
CASSPLAGVIHEQFF
TGTGCCAGCAGCCCACTAGCGGGAGTTATCCATGAGCAGTTCTTC
>NA|TRBV6-6|TRBD1|TRBJ1-2
CASRKGQGNTYGYTF
TGTGCCAGCAGAAAGGGACAGGGGAATACCTATGGCTACACCTTC
>few|TRBV6-5|NA|TRBJ2-2
CASSPRGELGELFF
TGTGCCAGCAGCCCCCGTGGGGAGTTGGGGGAGCTGTTTTTT
>NA|TRBV19|TRBD1|TRBJ1-4
CASRGLGTGVEKLFF
TGTGCCAGTAGAGGACTGGGGACAGGGGTTGAAAAACTGTTTTTT
>NA|TRBV5-4|TRBD2|TRBJ2-7
CASSSGGLAGTYEQYF
TGTGCCAGCAGCTCGGGGGGACTAGCGGGAACCTACGAGCAGTACTTC
>NA|TRBV6-5|NA|TRBJ2-1
CASARSSYNEQFF
TGTGCCAGCGCAAGGAGCTCCTACAATGAGCAGTTCTTC
>NA|TRBV10-3|TRBD1|TRBJ2-7
CAISDRDRVIYEQYF
TGTGCCATCAGTGACCGGGACAGGGTCATCTACGAGCAGTACTTC
>NA|TRBV28|TRBD1|TRBJ2-7
CASSPRQGNEQYF
TGTGCCAGCAGTCCTAGACAGGGGAACGAGCAGTACTTC
>NA|TRBV15|TRBD2|TRBJ2-1
CATSVFAGGNNEQFF
TGTGCCACCAGCGTTTTTGCGGGAGGAAACAATGAGCAGTTCTTC
>NA|TRBV2|NA|TRBJ1-3
CATSRLGTLGNTIYF
TGTGCCACCTCAAGACTCGGGACACTCGGAAACACCATATATTTT
>NA|TRBV3-1/TRBV3-2|NA|TRBJ2-1
CASSQGTHGGQFF
TGTGCCAGCAGCCAAGGGACGCATGGAGGGCAGTTCTTC
>NA|TRBV29-1|NA|TRBJ2-7
CSVWVSSAPGEQYF
TGCAGCGTTTGGGTCAGCAGCGCCCCGGGGGAGCAGTACTTC
>NA|TRBV19|NA|TRBJ2-1
CASTWVPGVNNEQFF
TGTGCCAGTACATGGGTGCCCGGGGTTAACAATGAGCAGTTCTTC
>many|TRBV27|NA|TRBJ1-2
CASSLGGGDGYTF
TGTGCCAGCAGTTTAGGGGGGGGCGATGGCTACACCTTC
>NA|TRBV5-1|NA|TRBJ1-4
CASSLSGEKLFF
TGCGCCAGCAGCTTGTCGGGAGAAAAACTGTTTTTT
>NA|TRBV30|NA|TRBJ1-1
CAWSIGEGTEAFF
TGTGCCTGGAGTATAGGAGAGGGAACTGAAGCTTTCTTT
>few|TRBV3-1/TRBV3-2|NA|TRBJ2-7
CASSHLRQTYEQYF
TGTGCCAGCAGTCACCTTAGACAGACCTACGAGCAGTACTTC
>NA|TRBV7-9|TRBD1|TRBJ2-3
CASTAAGGGSSTDTQYF
TGTGCCAGCACTGCTGCAGGGGGCGGATCTAGCACAGATACGCAGTATTTT
>NA|TRBV5-4|NA|TRBJ1-1
CASTRGVSGNTEAFF
TGTGCCAGCACCCGGGGGGTGTCAGGGAACACTGAAGCTTTCTTT
>NA|TRBV12-3/TRBV12-4|TRBD1|TRBJ2-7
CASSLQGEKQYF
TGTGCCAGCAGCCTCCAGGGGGAGAAGCAGTACTTC
>once|TRBV6-2/TRBV6-3|TRBD2|TRBJ2-5
CASSIRTSDIGTQYF
TGTGCCAGCAGTATCCGGACTAGCGACATAGGGACCCAGTACTTC
>NA|TRBV12-1|NA|TRBJ2-7
CLIAGEDYEQYF
TGTCTGATAGCGGGAGAGGACTACGAGCAGTACTTC
>NA|TRBV6-5|NA|TRBJ1-1
CASRWNRELSTEAFF
TGTGCCAGCAGATGGAACAGGGAATTGAGCACTGAAGCTTTCTTT
>few|TRBV5-1|TRBD1|TRBJ2-7
CASSLAGTAISYEQYF
TGCGCCAGCAGCTTGGCCGGGACAGCTATCTCCTACGAGCAGTACTTC
>NA|TRBV15|NA|TRBJ2-6
CAVRSAGANVLTF
TGTGCCGTCCGTAGCGCCGGGGCCAACGTCCTGACTTTC
>NA|TRBV10-1|TRBD2|TRBJ2-7
CASSASGYEQYF
TGCGCCAGCAGTGCTAGCGGCTACGAGCAGTACTTC
>NA|TRBV5-1|TRBD1|TRBJ2-2
CASSLGPGQGSGELFF
TGCGCCAGCAGCTTGGGTCCGGGACAGGGGTCCGGGGAGCTGTTTTTT
>few|TRBV6-1|NA|TRBJ1-1
CASRERTAGWDTEAFF
TGTGCCAGCAGGGAACGGACAGCAGGATGGGACACTGAAGCTTTCTTT
>few|TRBV2|NA|TRBJ1-1
CASSQQGRETEAFF
TGTGCCAGCAGTCAACAGGGAAGGGAGACTGAAGCTTTCTTT
>NA|TRBV6-1|NA|TRBJ2-7
CASSEPVAAYEQYF
TGTGCCAGCAGTGAACCGGTGGCGGCTTACGAGCAGTACTTC
>NA|TRBV27|NA|TRBJ2-1
CASKLGGAHNEQFF
TGTGCCAGCAAATTAGGGGGGGCCCACAATGAGCAGTTCTTC
>NA|TRBV3-1/TRBV3-2|NA|TRBJ2-1
CASSHLNNEQFF
TGTGCCAGCAGCCACTTAAACAATGAGCAGTTCTTC
>NA|TRBV19|NA|TRBJ2-1
CATRKRDNNEQFF
TGTGCCACCCGTAAGCGGGACAACAATGAGCAGTTCTTC